This paragraph reports one T cell receptor beta chain. This entry is derived from a study of T-cell reconstitution after alpha-beta-depleted transplantation in children. Germline V gene sequence: CDR1 DFQATT, CDR2 SNEGSKA (reference sequence). This CDR3 has 13 amino acids. Trimming cost V 3 bases and J 5 bases, with 14 bases left between them. Preparation of the TCRbeta library was carried out with unique molecular identifiers. TCRdb redid the calling of the PCR reads with MiXCR, one entry per CDR3 protein. This table holds about 600,000 distinct CDR3 sequences, under 25% found once. This material consisted of PBMCs, mostly from graft donor cells, taken 360 days after TCRalphabeta/CD19-depleted stem cell transplant. The V gene is TRBV20-1, the J gene TRBJ2-7, with D possibly TRBD2 on 5 matching bases. The TCR comes from a boy younger than two who had a stem cell transplant for acute myeloid leukemia, so the T cells may come from the graft donor. The CDR3 DNA reads TGCAGTGCTAGTTATGGGCCGCGGGACGAGCAGTACTTC. Its translation is CSASYGPRDEQYF.